The 20 T cell receptor beta chains reported below all come from one sample, sequenced in a study of OX40 agonist ivuxolimab in advanced cancers. Profiling relied on immunoSEQ multiplex PCR, and the TCRdb table lists in-frame clones only, not all of them. The sample lists about 70,000 clones, about 86% occurring once. The sample was CD4+ or CD8+ T cells sorted from blood, taken in a trial of the OX40 agonist ivuxolimab. These TCRs come from an adult with an advanced solid tumor such as melanoma, head and neck, liver or kidney cancer.

This chain uses TRBV28 with TRBJ2-1, with TRBD2 as a possible D gene (6 bases). Trimming pared 6 bases from V and 4 bases from J, leaving 16 bases between. The germline CDR1 and CDR2 sequences are MDHEN and SYDVKM. The CDR3 spans 15 residues. The CDR3 DNA reads TGTGCCAGCAGCATCCATCTGGCGGGGTACAATGAGCAGTTCTTC. Amino acid sequence: CASSIHLAGYNEQFF.

The chain couples TRBV28 to TRBJ2-7; 12 nucleotides align to TRBD1. V lost 6 bases and J lost 5; bases outside the gene matches: 8. The V gene's germline CDR1 is MDHEN and CDR2 SYDVKM. There are 15 residues in the CDR3. CDR3 DNA sequence: TGTGCCAGCAGATCCTCCGGGACAGGGGGCCACGAGCAGTACTTC. This sequence encodes CASRSSGTGGHEQYF.

V usage is TRBV5-6 and J usage is TRBJ2-3; TRBD1 is a possible D gene (5 bases). Germline values: CDR1 SGHDT, CDR2 YYEEEE. The CDR3 spans 14 residues. Trimming took 5 bases from V and 0 from J, leaving 10 bases between them. CDR3 residues: CASSGAVSTDTQYF. CDR3 bases: TGTGCCAGCAGTGGGGCGGTTAGCACAGATACGCAGTATTTT.

The V call is TRBV6-1, the J call TRBJ2-5; 13 bases are a match to TRBD2. The CDR3 is 18 amino acids. Germline V gene data show CDR1 as MNHNS and CDR2 as SASEGT. V was pared by 1 base and J by 5 bases, with 10 bases of the junction left unmatched. The CDR3 region is CASSEGTSGSGRGETQYF. The DNA for the CDR3 is TGTGCCAGCAGTGAAGGGACTAGCGGGAGTGGAAGGGGGGAGACCCAGTACTTC.

The gene calls are TRBV5-6 and TRBJ1-2; 7 positions agree with TRBD1. The V and J ends lost 3 bases and 6 bases, in that order; junction bases with no gene match: 8. The length of the CDR3 is 14 residues. Germline values: CDR1 SGHDT, CDR2 YYEEEE. CDR3 loop: CASSWDSQSDGYTF. CDR3 nucleotide sequence: TGTGCCAGCAGCTGGGACAGCCAATCTGATGGCTACACCTTC.

The chain recombines TRBV30 with TRBJ2-7; D gene uncertain. Per the germline V gene, CDR1 is GTSNPN and CDR2 is SVGIG (reference sequence). The CDR3 extends over 11 amino acids. The V end lost 1 base, the J end lost 1 base, and 2 bases lay between the germline ends. The CDR3 bases are TGTGCCTGGAGTGGGTCCTACGAGCAGTACTTC. Amino acid sequence: CAWSGSYEQYF.

V and J are TRBV9 and TRBJ2-7, with D maybe TRBD2 (6 bases). Germline V CDR1 and CDR2: SGDLS, YYNGEE. This CDR3 has 15 amino acids. Trimming shortened V by 4 bases and J by 2 bases, and 16 bases separated the two germline ends. DNA for the CDR3: TGTGCCAGCAGCTCGTCCCCGGGACTCGCCTACGAGCAGTACTTC. Amino acids: CASSSSPGLAYEQYF.

This clone occurred once. One end of the junction does not line up with germline, which may come from a read error. The rearrangement uses TRBV7-7 and TRBJ2-2, with 8 bases matching TRBD2. CDR1 is SSHAT and CDR2 is FNYEAQ in the germline V gene (reference sequence). The CDR3 length is 16 residues. CDR3 region: CASSLEAAGGAGELFF. CDR3 nucleotide sequence: TGTGCTAGCAGCTTAGAGGCTGCGGGGGGTGCCGGGGAGCTGTTTTTT.

V gene TRBV4-1 combines with J gene TRBJ2-3, with D maybe TRBD1 (5 bases). The CDR3 loop spans 17 amino acids. CDR1 is MGHRA, CDR2 YSYEKL, per germline. The ends were cut back, 0 bases at V and 2 bases at J, with 15 bases in the middle. The CDR3 bases are TGCGCCAGCAGCCAAGAGGTATCAGGGCAGTACACAGATACGCAGTATTTT. It yields the protein CASSQEVSGQYTDTQYF.

CDR3 DNA: TGTGCCAGCAGTTCAGGGACAGGGATGATACAGCCCCAGCATTTT. Translation: CASSSGTGMIQPQHF. V and J are TRBV6-6 and TRBJ1-5; the match to TRBD1 covers 9 bases. CDR1 is MNHNY and CDR2 is SVGAGI in the germline V gene (reference sequence). With V trimmed by 4 bases and J by 7 bases, 8 bases remained unmatched. The CDR3 is made up of 15 amino acids.

The chain has TRBV6-6 and TRBJ1-5; D is undetermined. Deletions cut 7 bases from V and 2 bases from J, with 6 bases between. CDR3 length: 12 residues. CDR1 is MNHNY, CDR2 SVGAGI, per germline (reference sequence). As DNA, the CDR3 is TGTGCCAGCAAGCAGGGCAATCAGCCCCAGCATTTT. Translation gives CASKQGNQPQHF.

This chain uses TRBV2 with TRBJ1-2; no clear D gene. This CDR3 contains 15 residues. V was cut by 7 bases and J by 6 bases, with 21 bases left in between. Germline V CDR1 and CDR2: SNHLY, FYNNEI. In DNA, the CDR3 is TGTGCCAGCATACTATTGGGCCCGGCCCTTAATGGCTACACCTTC. The encoded protein is CASILLGPALNGYTF.

The count of this clone is one. The chain combines TRBV4-2 with TRBJ2-5; 8 nucleotides align to TRBD2. The ends lost 4 bases at V and 2 bases at J; junction bases unmatched: 6. Germline CDR1 and CDR2: LGHNA and YNFKEQ. CDR3 size: 15 residues. The CDR3 nucleotides are TGTGCCAGCAGCCTGGAGCGGGAGTTACAAGAGACCCAGTACTTC. Translating it yields CASSLERELQETQYF.

In its sample, this clone was seen once. The chain has TRBV5-1 and TRBJ1-1, with TRBD1 as a possible D gene (6 bases). There are 17 residues in the CDR3. The V gene lost 1 base and the J gene lost 6 bases, with 22 bases spanning the gap. CDR1 is SGHRS, CDR2 YFSETQ, per germline. CDR3 DNA sequence: TGCGCCAGCAGCTTGAGGGGGGGGGCCCTGGGCCCCGCTGAAGCTTTCTTT. It translates to CASSLRGGALGPAEAFF. The complete variable domain, with remaining parts taken from reference TRBV5-1 and TRBJ1-1, reads KAGVTQTPRYLIKTRGQQVTLSCSPISGHRSVSWYQQTPGQGLQFLFEYFSETQRNKGNFPGRFSGRQFSNSRSEMNVSTLELGDSALYLCASSLRGGALGPAEAFFGQGTRLTVV.

The chain joins TRBV19 to TRBJ1-3; a weak D match, TRBD1 (5 bases). The CDR3 has 17 amino acids. The germline V gene encodes CDR1 LNHDA and CDR2 SQIVND (reference sequence). Deletions cut 2 bases from V and 1 base from J, with 15 bases between. CDR3 nucleotides: TGTGCCAGTAGTATATATGGCAGGGAGGGTTCTGGAAACACCATATATTTT. Its protein product is CASSIYGREGSGNTIYF.

This clone was seen a single time. The chain is built from TRBV6-1 and TRBJ1-5; D gene ambiguous. Germline V gene sequence: CDR1 MNHNS, CDR2 SASEGT. Deletions cut 1 base from V and 3 bases from J, with 7 bases between. There are 14 residues in the CDR3. The CDR3 loop reads CASSEGSPNQPQHF. The CDR3 region has the DNA TGTGCCAGCAGTGAAGGGAGTCCCAATCAGCCCCAGCATTTT.

A single count supports this clone. The chain combines TRBV7-3 with TRBJ2-1; 8 nucleotides agree with TRBD2. The CDR3 runs to 15 residues. The germline V gene encodes CDR1 SGHTA and CDR2 FQGTGA. With 5 bases clipped from V and 3 bases from J, the junction kept 6 bases outside the gene matches. The CDR3 region is CASSTLAGIYNEQFF. The DNA of the CDR3 is TGTGCCAGCAGCACCCTAGCGGGTATCTACAATGAGCAGTTCTTC.

The chain uses TRBV11-3 and TRBJ2-1; D is perhaps TRBD2 (6 bases). Germline V gene sequence: CDR1 SGHNT, CDR2 YENEEA. The CDR3 loop spans 15 amino acids. Between the trimmed V and J ends, which lost 1 base and 6 bases, there was a span of 13 bases. The CDR3 region is CASSLGAGGFNEQFF. The CDR3 DNA reads as TGTGCCAGCAGCTTAGGGGCTGGGGGGTTCAATGAGCAGTTCTTC.

A word on this clone: The same CDR3 is also encoded by other DNA sequences in this sample. The CDR3 is CASSAPGLAGVGTGELFF. The CDR3 nucleotides are TGTGCCAGCAGCGCGCCGGGACTGGCGGGAGTAGGGACCGGGGAGCTGTTTTTT. The chain has TRBV9 and TRBJ2-2; 7 nucleotides line up with TRBD2. The V gene's germline CDR1 is SGDLS and CDR2 YYNGEE. V lost 3 bases to trimming and J lost 5 bases; unmatched junction nucleotides: 16. This CDR3 has 18 amino acids.

This chain uses TRBV5-3 with TRBJ2-3; D perhaps matches TRBD1 (6 bases). TRBV5-3 is identified as an open reading frame with a role that is uncertain. V lost 8 bases and J 1 base, leaving 17 bases between the germline ends. The CDR3 spans 15 residues. CDR3 sequence (DNA): TGTGCCAGCAGTTGGGACACCCCTGGCACAGATACGCAGTATTTT. Its protein is CASSWDTPGTDTQYF.